By share of the sample, the clone carrying this TCR beta chain is medium-sized. V lost 4 bases and J 10 bases, leaving 11 bases between the germline ends. CDR1 is MDHEN and CDR2 is SYDVKM in the germline V gene. This CDR3 is 12 amino acids long. Time point specified: sample taken at primary tumor resection. The donors were 72 patients with non-small cell lung cancer that was early-stage and untreated. Sequencing covered unsorted whole RNA taken from tumor, nontumor lung or frozen PBMC. The entry originates in a study of spatial heterogeneity in lung cancer. For the study at large: Beta-chain sequences were consistently detected more often than alpha-chain sequences.

From the 5' RACE reads, TCRdb called clonotypes with MiXCR, one entry per CDR3 protein. The table has some 21,000 distinct CDR3 sequences, less than 3.5% seen once. The TCR originated in a female donor with early-stage non-small cell lung cancer. The sequences come from PBMCs, collected at surgery. The chain carries TRBV28 and TRBJ2-4; TRBD2 is a possible D gene (6 bases). The CDR3 is CASSWGLNIQYF. The CDR3 DNA follows: TGTGCCAGCAGTTGGGGACTGAATATTCAGTACTTC.